This entry features one T cell receptor (beta chain) sequence. The antigen is not known. The sample is drawn from a study of cytomegalovirus exposure and HLA in healthy donors. The study's findings and limits: Investigators reported fewer than 200 TCR beta chains as tied to cytomegalovirus.

PCR employed 60 Vbeta and 13 Jbeta primers. TCRdb keeps only in-frame clones here, not all; method: immunoSEQ multiplex PCR. The sample yields tens of thousands of clones, roughly 73% seen once. The receptor comes from a young man in good health and CMV-seronegative. The sequenced material came from PBMCs.

CDR3 coding DNA: TGCGCCAGCAGCGTGGGTGGGACGGCGGGGACCTACGAGCAGTACTTC. Translation gives CASSVGGTAGTYEQYF. The chain uses TRBV5-1 and TRBJ2-7; possibly TRBD2 for D (6 bases). CDR1 is SGHRS and CDR2 is YFSETQ in the germline V gene. The CDR3 runs 16 residues. Trimming left V 4 bases short and J 2 bases short, with 19 bases between.